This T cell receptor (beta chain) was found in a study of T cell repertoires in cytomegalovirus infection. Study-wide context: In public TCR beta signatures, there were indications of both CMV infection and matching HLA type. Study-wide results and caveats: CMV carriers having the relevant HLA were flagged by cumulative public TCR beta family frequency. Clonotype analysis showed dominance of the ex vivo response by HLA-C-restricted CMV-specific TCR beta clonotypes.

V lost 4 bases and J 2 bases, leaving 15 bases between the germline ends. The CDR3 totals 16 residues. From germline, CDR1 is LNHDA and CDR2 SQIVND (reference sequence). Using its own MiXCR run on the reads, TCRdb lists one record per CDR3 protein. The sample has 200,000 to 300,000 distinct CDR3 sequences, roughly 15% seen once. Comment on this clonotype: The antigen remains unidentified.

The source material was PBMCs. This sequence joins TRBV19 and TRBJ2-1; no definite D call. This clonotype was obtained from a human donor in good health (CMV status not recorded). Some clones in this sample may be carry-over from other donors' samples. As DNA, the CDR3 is TGTGCCAGTAGTACCCCCCTCTCTTTAACCTACAATGAGCAGTTCTTC. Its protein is CASSTPLSLTYNEQFF.